The 24 T cell receptor beta chains presented below share a single source sample, sequenced in a study of human CD8 memory T cell subsets. UMI-labeled 5' RACE produced the TCR beta libraries. TCRdb re-called the 5' RACE reads; one entry per CDR3 protein, DNA not given. This repertoire includes some 11,000 distinct CDR3 sequences. Sequencing input: CD8+ T cells from PBMCs. The origin of the receptors is a human donor in good health.

The rearrangement uses TRBV7-9 and TRBJ2-7; there is no DNA to check the TCRdb D call of TRBD1. Germline V gene lookup returns CDR1 SEHNR and CDR2 FQNEAQ (reference sequence). The CDR3 runs to 14 residues. CDR3 sequence reads: CASSFGGRTYEQYF.

This rearrangement joins TRBV4-2 to TRBJ2-2. There are 11 residues in the CDR3. Germline V gene lookup returns CDR1 LGHNA and CDR2 YNFKEQ. CDR3 in amino acids: CASSQELELFF.

The chain combines TRBV12-3 or TRBV12-4 with TRBJ1-3; absent DNA, TCRdb's TRBD1 call cannot be checked. The CDR3 has 17 amino acids. The CDR3: CASTTSRGEVAGNTIYF.

V and J are TRBV14 and TRBJ2-1; checking the TCRdb D call of TRBD2 is not possible without DNA. CDR1 and CDR2 (germline): SGHDN, FVKESK. This CDR3 spans 16 amino acids. CDR3 in amino acids: CASSQVAGGGGNEQFF.

The chain couples TRBV7-2 to TRBJ2-3. Germline assignment: CDR1 SGHTA and CDR2 FQGNSA. The CDR3 length is 14 residues. CDR3 loop: CASSHENGADTQYF.

The chain employs TRBV7-9 and TRBJ2-3; TCRdb designates TRBD1, a call that cannot be tested without DNA. Germline CDR1 and CDR2: SEHNR and FQNEAQ (reference sequence). This CDR3 has 16 residues. The CDR3 loop reads CASSWPGQGAGDTQYF.

The chain has TRBV19 and TRBJ2-5; TCRdb designates TRBD1, a call that cannot be tested without DNA. The germline CDR1 and CDR2 sequences are LNHDA and SQIVND (reference sequence). The length of the CDR3 is 13 residues. The CDR3: CASRTGTEETQYF. Drawing the rest from reference TRBV19 and TRBJ2-5, the complete variable domain is DGGITQSPKYLFRKEGQNVTLSCEQNLNHDAMYWYRQDPGQGLRLIYYSQIVNDFQKGDIAEGYSVSREKKESFPLTVTSAQKNPTAFYLCASRTGTEETQYFGPGTRLLVL.

The chain combines TRBV4-1 with TRBJ2-1; TCRdb's D gene call, TRBD2, goes unchecked for lack of DNA. Germline CDR1 MGHRA, CDR2 YSYEKL. This CDR3 comprises 14 residues. The CDR3 spells CASSQDPHVNEQFF.

The V gene is TRBV28, the J gene TRBJ2-2; lacking DNA, the TRBD2 call made by TCRdb goes unchecked. This CDR3 is built from 20 residues. Germline loops: CDR1 MDHEN, CDR2 SYDVKM. This CDR3 is CASNVRWIAGVARRGGELFF.

The chain uses TRBV27 and TRBJ2-5; TCRdb lists TRBD1, though no DNA is available to test this call. CDR1 is MNHEY, CDR2 SMNVEV, per germline (reference sequence). This CDR3 region has 14 residues. This CDR3 is CATKNRGLQETQYF.

This clonotype is called medium-sized based on its frequency. The V and J genes are TRBV6-2 or TRBV6-3 and TRBJ1-1. The germline V gene has CDR1 MNHEY and CDR2 SVGEGT. CDR3 length equals 15 residues. This chain's CDR3 is CASSYGSEVNTEAFF.

The CDR3 spells CSGNLNTEAFF. The chain uses TRBV29-1 and TRBJ1-1. This CDR3 has 11 residues. Germline V gene data show CDR1 as SQVTM and CDR2 as ANQGSEA.

This chain connects TRBV29-1 to TRBJ2-5; TCRdb designates TRBD1, a call that cannot be tested without DNA. CDR3 size: 17 residues. CDR1 SQVTM and CDR2 ANQGSEA come from the germline V gene. CDR3 loop: CSATPGTGDRAEETQYF.

The chain links TRBV20-1 to TRBJ2-3; TCRdb lists TRBD1, though no DNA is available to test this call. The CDR3 is 18 amino acids. Germline assignment: CDR1 DFQATT and CDR2 SNEGSKA (reference sequence). The CDR3 loop reads CSARALPRDRPSTDTQYF.

J is TRBJ2-1 and V is TRBV5-5; TCRdb proposes TRBD2, but this gene call is untestable without DNA. From germline, CDR1 is SGHKS and CDR2 YYEKEE (reference sequence). The CDR3 runs 14 residues. The CDR3 loop reads CASSFIAAYNEQFF.

The V call is TRBV11-2, the J call TRBJ2-6; the TCRdb D gene call, TRBD1, has no DNA to confirm it. CDR1 SGHAT and CDR2 FQNNGV come from the germline V gene. The CDR3 runs 16 residues. The CDR3 loop is CASSLTGLSGANVLTF.

The chain recombines TRBV10-2 with TRBJ1-1; TCRdb picks TRBD1, but there is no DNA to check that call. The CDR3 covers 13 residues. CDR1 and CDR2 (germline): WSHSY, SAAADI. CDR3 region: CASRGTPNTEAFF.

CDR3 amino acids: CASSFPPGTGGQGGLAGVHEQFF. The chain recombines TRBV7-8 with TRBJ2-1; TCRdb returns TRBD1, unconfirmable since there is no DNA. CDR3 length: 23 residues. Germline-derived CDR1 and CDR2 are SGHVS and FQNEAQ.

This chain links TRBV7-9 with TRBJ2-3; TCRdb's D gene call, TRBD1, goes unchecked for lack of DNA. The CDR3 is 14 amino acids. Germline CDR1 is SEHNR and CDR2 is FQNEAQ (reference sequence). The CDR3 protein is CASLRERGTDTQYF.

The chain is built from TRBV7-8 and TRBJ2-2; TCRdb indicates TRBD1, and absent DNA this call remains unverified. The CDR3 loop spans 18 amino acids. The germline V gene encodes CDR1 SGHVS and CDR2 FQNEAQ. CDR3 amino acids: CASSFPVPGQGLTGELFF.

The gene calls are TRBV28 and TRBJ1-2; TCRdb lists TRBD1, though no DNA is available to test this call. The CDR3 has 14 residues. Germline CDR1 reads MDHEN; CDR2 reads SYDVKM. CDR3 amino acids: CASSFLGGSAGYTF.

CDR3 protein: CASSQDRTFNTEAFF. J is TRBJ1-1 and V is TRBV4-3. This CDR3 has 15 amino acids. Germline-derived CDR1 and CDR2 are LGHNA and YSLEER.

This chain connects TRBV5-1 to TRBJ1-3. CDR3 length: 16 amino acids. Germline V gene sequence: CDR1 SGHRS, CDR2 YFSETQ. The CDR3 reads CASSLYSADPGNTIYF.

The rearrangement uses TRBV7-2 and TRBJ2-1; there is no DNA to check the TCRdb D call of TRBD2. There are 16 residues in the CDR3. The germline V gene has CDR1 SGHTA and CDR2 FQGNSA. The CDR3: CASSHPRASGVNEQFF.